Following are 27 T cell receptor beta chains from one sample sequenced in a study of glioma-infiltrating T cells after dendritic cell vaccination. Only in-frame clones appear in the TCRdb table, and some are missing; sequencing was by immunoSEQ multiplex PCR. The sample consists of tens of thousands of clones, 85% of them appearing once. Sequences were derived from blood, sampled before dendritic cell vaccination. These receptors all come from a human donor with glioblastoma.

The V and J genes are TRBV5-1 and TRBJ1-1; weak D call: TRBD1 (6 bases). CDR1 is SGHRS, CDR2 YFSETQ, per germline. V lost 1 base and J 3 bases, leaving 13 bases between the germline ends. The CDR3 has 15 amino acids. The CDR3 DNA reads TGCGCCAGCAGCTTGTTTGGGGGCGCGGACACTGAAGCTTTCTTT. This translates into CASSLFGGADTEAFF.

The chain is built from TRBV11-1 and TRBJ2-2; 12 bases are shared with TRBD2. Germline CDR1 reads SGHAT; CDR2 reads FQDESV (reference sequence). The CDR3 is 16 amino acids. J lost 6 bases, V lost 4 bases, and 6 bases had no gene match. CDR3 residues: CASSSLAGGGAGELFF. In nucleotides, the CDR3 is TGTGCCAGCAGCTCCCTAGCGGGAGGGGGAGCCGGGGAGCTGTTTTTT.

The chain recombines TRBV11-2 with TRBJ1-1; a possible D gene is TRBD1 (5 bases). CDR3 length equals 14 residues. V was cut by 2 bases and J by 1 base, with 8 bases left in between. Germline V CDR1 and CDR2: SGHAT, FQNNGV. This CDR3 reads CASSLTGGNTEAFF. CDR3 DNA: TGTGCCAGCAGCTTAACAGGCGGGAACACTGAAGCTTTCTTT.

The CDR3 DNA reads TGTGCCAGCAGCTTAGCTTCTAGCGGTACCTACGAGCAGTACTTC. Protein product: CASSLASSGTYEQYF. V usage is TRBV7-9 and J usage is TRBJ2-7, with 7 nucleotides matching TRBD2. CDR1 is SEHNR and CDR2 is FQNEAQ in the germline V gene (reference sequence). The J segment lost 2 bases and the V segment lost 0 bases, leaving 4 bases of the junction unmatched. The CDR3 is 15 residues long.

The V call is TRBV15, the J call TRBJ2-5; 7 bases are a match to TRBD2. CDR3 length equals 13 residues. Germline values: CDR1 LNHNV, CDR2 YYDKDF (reference sequence). With 3 bases clipped from V and 7 bases from J, the junction kept 5 bases outside the gene matches. The chain's CDR3 is CATSRGGYGTQYF. In DNA, the CDR3 is TGTGCCACCAGCAGGGGGGGGTACGGGACCCAGTACTTC.

The chain has TRBV29-1 and TRBJ1-1, with TRBD1 identical over 7 bases. The CDR3 has 13 amino acids. Trimming took 3 bases from V and 1 from J; bases not matched to a gene: 2. Germline V gives CDR1 SQVTM, CDR2 ANQGSEA. CDR3 region: CSVDRDRNTEAFF. CDR3 in DNA: TGCAGCGTTGATAGGGACAGGAACACTGAAGCTTTCTTT.

The V and J genes are TRBV7-9 and TRBJ1-5, with 7 bases fitting TRBD1. This CDR3 has 17 residues. Germline values: CDR1 SEHNR, CDR2 FQNEAQ (reference sequence). The ends lost 5 bases at V and 0 bases at J; junction bases unmatched: 10. CDR3 region: CASSRDRATDSNQPQHF. For the CDR3, the DNA is TGTGCCAGCAGCCGTGACAGGGCCACGGATAGCAATCAGCCCCAGCATTTT.

This clone has just one count. The chain uses TRBV7-2 and TRBJ2-1, with 7 bases lining up with TRBD1. V lost 3 bases, J lost 3 bases, and 5 bases stayed unmatched. Germline assignment: CDR1 SGHTA and CDR2 FQGNSA. The CDR3 consists of 15 residues. CDR3 nucleotides: TGTGCCAGCAGCTTGACAGGGACAAACTACAATGAGCAGTTCTTC. Its protein is CASSLTGTNYNEQFF.

The V and J genes are TRBV25-1 and TRBJ2-7, with 12 bases identical to TRBD2. Germline V lookup: CDR1 MGHDK, CDR2 SYGVNS. V lost 8 bases, J lost 6 bases, and 14 bases stayed unmatched. The CDR3 runs 16 residues. The CDR3 region has the DNA TGTGCCAGCCTACCTAGGAGTCTAGCGGGAGGGAGCGAGCAGTACTTC. Translated: CASLPRSLAGGSEQYF.

Notes on this clone: The junction shows a germline mismatch at one end, possibly a read error. This sequence joins TRBV7-7 and TRBJ2-7; 8 bases line up with TRBD2. Germline CDR1 SSHAT, CDR2 FNYEAQ (reference sequence). This CDR3 has 14 amino acids. CDR3 sequence (DNA): TGTGCTAGCAGCCTTACTAGCGGCACCTACGAGCAGTACTTC. It translates to CASSLTSGTYEQYF.

This clone is a singleton in its sample. The V gene is TRBV9, the J gene TRBJ2-7; 7 nucleotides match TRBD1. Germline V lookup: CDR1 SGDLS, CDR2 YYNGEE. V gave up 7 bases and J gave up 6 bases; unmatched junction bases: 7. The CDR3 sequence is 12 residues long. The CDR3 sequence: CASRASGGEQYF. In nucleotides, the CDR3 is TGTGCCAGCCGCGCGTCAGGGGGCGAGCAGTACTTC.

The rearrangement uses TRBV6-5 and TRBJ1-1; TRBD1 aligns across 7 bases. The V segment lost 0 bases and the J segment 8 bases; nucleotides outside the gene matches: 3. The CDR3 covers 13 residues. The germline V gene encodes CDR1 MNHEY and CDR2 SVGAGI. The CDR3 is CASSYSGQLEAFF. CDR3 bases: TGTGCCAGCAGTTACTCGGGACAGCTAGAAGCTTTCTTT.

The count of this clone is one. One end of the junction does not line up with germline, which may come from a read error. The identical CDR3 is also encoded by other nucleotide sequences in the sample. The chain carries TRBV5-1 and TRBJ1-6, with TRBD1 matching 7 bases. The CDR3 runs to 16 residues. Germline V gene sequence: CDR1 SGHRS, CDR2 YFSETQ. The CDR3, as DNA: TGCGCCAGCAGCTTGGGGGGGACAGTCTATAATTCCCCCCTCCACTTT. Encoded protein: CASSLGGTVYNSPLHF.

The chain links TRBV6-5 to TRBJ1-2; D call uncertain. Trimming removed 7 bases from V and 6 bases from J, with 21 bases in between. Looked up from germline, CDR1 is MNHEY and CDR2 is SVGAGI. The CDR3 is 15 amino acids. CDR3 residues: CASTKPPPGRNGYTF. The CDR3 region has the DNA TGTGCCAGCACTAAACCCCCACCGGGGAGGAATGGCTACACCTTC.

This clone has just a few counts. This rearrangement joins TRBV5-1 to TRBJ2-1; D remains ambiguous. Germline lookup yields CDR1 SGHRS and CDR2 YFSETQ. This CDR3 contains 16 residues. With 0 bases removed from V and 0 bases from J, the gap between germline ends came to 10 bases. CDR3 in amino acids: CASSLAEQRSYNEQFF. DNA for the CDR3: TGCGCCAGCAGCTTGGCGGAGCAGCGCTCCTACAATGAGCAGTTCTTC.

The chain is built from TRBV7-2 and TRBJ2-5; 9 bases agree with TRBD2. The trim removed 3 bases at V and 3 bases at J, leaving 5 bases unmatched. Looked up from germline, CDR1 is SGHTA and CDR2 is FQGNSA. This CDR3 region has 15 residues. CDR3 amino acids: CASSLSSGIKETQYF. In DNA, the CDR3 is TGTGCCAGCAGCTTGTCTAGCGGGATTAAAGAGACCCAGTACTTC.

The chain uses TRBV5-1 and TRBJ1-2, with 9 nucleotides matching TRBD1. The CDR3 length is 17 residues. The J segment lost 4 bases and the V segment lost 1 base, leaving 11 bases of the junction unmatched. Germline V CDR1 and CDR2: SGHRS, YFSETQ. The CDR3 nucleotides are TGCGCCAGCAGCTTGTTGGGCCCGGGACAGGGCTTCTATGGCTACACCTTC. This sequence encodes CASSLLGPGQGFYGYTF.

The chain carries TRBV10-2 and TRBJ2-2, with D perhaps matching TRBD1 (6 bases). V was clipped by 4 bases and J by 7 bases, with 10 bases between them. The CDR3 has 13 amino acids. Germline values: CDR1 WSHSY, CDR2 SAAADI. The CDR3 coding sequence is TGCGCCAGCAGTGTAGGACAGAACGGGGAGCTGTTTTTT. It is translated as CASSVGQNGELFF.

The chain employs TRBV7-2 and TRBJ1-3; possibly TRBD1 for D (5 bases). The V gene lost 1 base and the J gene lost 0 bases, with 7 bases spanning the gap. Germline CDR1 SGHTA, CDR2 FQGNSA. The CDR3 sequence is 15 residues long. The CDR3, as DNA: TGTGCCAGCAGCTTAGGACAGTCCTCTGGAAACACCATATATTTT. It is translated as CASSLGQSSGNTIYF.

This chain connects TRBV15 to TRBJ2-2; 9 positions agree with TRBD1. There are 17 residues in the CDR3. The V gene end was trimmed by 3 bases and the J gene end by 1 base; junction bases not matched to a gene: 6. From germline, CDR1 is LNHNV and CDR2 YYDKDF (reference sequence). CDR3 protein: CATSSPPGQGNTGELFF. CDR3 DNA sequence: TGTGCCACCAGCAGTCCTCCGGGACAGGGGAACACCGGGGAGCTGTTTTTT. Filled out from reference TRBV15 and TRBJ2-2, the complete variable domain reads DAMVIQNPRYQVTQFGKPVTLSCSQTLNHNVMYWYQQKSSQAPKLLFHYYDKDFNNEADTPDNFQSRRPNTSFCFLDIRSPGLGDTAMYLCATSSPPGQGNTGELFFGEGSRLTVL.

V is TRBV7-8 and J is TRBJ1-1; D not resolved. V was shortened by 1 base and J by 11 bases, with 20 bases between the two germline ends. The CDR3 runs to 15 residues. Germline CDR1 and CDR2: SGHVS and FQNEAQ. In nucleotides, the CDR3 is TGTGCCAGCAGCTTAGACATCGGCAGCGCGTTCGGGGCTTTCTTT. Its protein product is CASSLDIGSAFGAFF.

Notes on this clone: The missing conserved phenylalanine or tryptophan at the end of this CDR3 makes a read error likely. V gene TRBV4-1 combines with J gene TRBJ2-7; D may be TRBD1 (5 bases). Trimming shortened V by 3 bases and J by 0 bases, and 9 bases separated the two germline ends. Germline V gene lookup returns CDR1 MGHRA and CDR2 YSYEKL. This CDR3 is 14 amino acids long. CDR3 sequence reads: CASSQSTASYEQYC. The DNA for the CDR3 is TGCGCCAGCAGCCAGTCGACAGCCTCCTACGAGCAGTACTGC.

The chain has TRBV4-1 and TRBJ1-4; D is uncertain. Trimming took 4 bases from V and 8 from J, leaving 14 bases between them. Germline CDR1 reads MGHRA; CDR2 reads YSYEKL. This CDR3 contains 14 residues. In DNA, the CDR3 is TGCGCCAGCAGCCCTGGGATCACGGGGGAAAAACTGTTTTTT. This sequence encodes CASSPGITGEKLFF.

This chain links TRBV15 with TRBJ2-3; TRBD2 agrees at 10 bases. Germline V gene lookup returns CDR1 LNHNV and CDR2 YYDKDF (reference sequence). J gave up 14 bases and V 7 bases, and 15 bases lay outside the gene matches. This CDR3 comprises 14 residues. For the CDR3, the DNA is TGTGCCACCACCGAGCGGGGGGGGTCGCAACGACGGTATTTT. It codes for CATTERGGSQRRYF.

The chain has TRBV19 and TRBJ2-1; 10 bases match TRBD1. The germline V gene encodes CDR1 LNHDA and CDR2 SQIVND (reference sequence). After removal of 3 bases from V and 4 bases from J, the junction contained 21 bases not matched to a gene. This CDR3 is 21 amino acids long. The chain's CDR3 is CASSILMGQGIPTGPYNEQFF. Written as DNA, the CDR3 is TGTGCCAGTAGTATTCTAATGGGACAGGGGATTCCGACTGGGCCTTACAATGAGCAGTTCTTC.

The chain carries TRBV10-3 and TRBJ2-7; 9 positions match TRBD1. Germline V gene data show CDR1 as ENHRY and CDR2 as SYGVKD. CDR3 length: 17 amino acids. With V trimmed by 2 bases and J by 0 bases, 8 bases remained unmatched. The CDR3 coding sequence is TGTGCCATCAGTGAGACAAACCCGGGACAGGGCTCCTACGAGCAGTACTTC. This encodes CAISETNPGQGSYEQYF.

The chain joins TRBV5-1 to TRBJ2-2; 9 nucleotides align to TRBD1. This CDR3 contains 17 residues. Germline CDR1 SGHRS, CDR2 YFSETQ. The junction had 15 bases not matched to a gene; V was cut back by 4 bases and J by 8 bases. CDR3 DNA: TGCGCCAGCAGCCAAGGGACAGGGCAAAGAGATCAGGGGGAGCTGTTTTTT. Protein product: CASSQGTGQRDQGELFF.